This TCR beta chain stems from a study of shared clonotypes between healthy human individuals. V dropped 6 bases and J dropped 6; count of bases not matched to a gene: 4. CDR1 is MNHNS, CDR2 SASEGT, per germline. The CDR3 has 13 amino acids. Profiled with immunoSEQ multiplex PCR; TCRdb holds only in-frame clones, not every one. The repertoire has 500,000 to 650,000 clones, roughly four fifths of them found once; the top ten carry about 12%. The chain employs TRBV6-1 and TRBJ1-5, with TRBD1 matching over 8 bases. Sequencing was done on a sample of PBMCs. The source of this sequence is a woman aged 40 to 50 in good health. Some clones in this sample may be carry-over from other donors' samples. The CDR3 DNA reads TGTGCCAGCAGGGCAGGGGGCTCTCAGCCCCAGCATTTT. The encoded protein is CASRAGGSQPQHF.